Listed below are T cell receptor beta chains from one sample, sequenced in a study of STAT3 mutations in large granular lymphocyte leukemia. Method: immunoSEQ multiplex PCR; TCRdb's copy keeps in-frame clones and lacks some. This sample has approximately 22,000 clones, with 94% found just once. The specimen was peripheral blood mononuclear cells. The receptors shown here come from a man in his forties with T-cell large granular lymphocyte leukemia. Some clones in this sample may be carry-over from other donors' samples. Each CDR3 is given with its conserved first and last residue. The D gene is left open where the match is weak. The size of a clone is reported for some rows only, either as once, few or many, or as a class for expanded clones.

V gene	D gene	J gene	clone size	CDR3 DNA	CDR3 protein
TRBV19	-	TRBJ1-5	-	TGTGCCAGTAGTCTCTCTTTAAATTACAATCAGCCCCAGCATTTT	CASSLSLNYNQPQHF
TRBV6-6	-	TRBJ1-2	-	TGTGCCAGCAGCCCATCCTATTTTAGCTACACCTTC	CASSPSYFSYTF
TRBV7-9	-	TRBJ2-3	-	TGTGCCAGCAGCTTAGCACTGGCAGGGCACACAGATACGCAGTATTTT	CASSLALAGHTDTQYF
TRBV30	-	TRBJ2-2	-	TGTGCCTGGAGGAACACCGGGGAGCTGTTTTTT	CAWRNTGELFF
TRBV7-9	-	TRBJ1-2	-	TGTGCCAGCAGCTTAGGGCCCGAGGACTATGGCTACACCTTC	CASSLGPEDYGYTF
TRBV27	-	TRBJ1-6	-	TGTGCCAGCAGCTGGTTGGGAGATGGGTCACCCCTCCACTTT	CASSWLGDGSPLHF
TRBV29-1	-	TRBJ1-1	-	TGCAGCGTTCGGACAGATTTGGCTTTCTTT	CSVRTDLAFF
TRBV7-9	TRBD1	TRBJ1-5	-	TGTGCCAGCAGCTTGGGGGACAGCGGAGGCAATCAGCCCCAGCATTTT	CASSLGDSGGNQPQHF
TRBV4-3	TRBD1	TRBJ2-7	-	TGCGCCAGCAGCCTTACCGGGACAGGGGCCTACGAGCAGTACTTC	CASSLTGTGAYEQYF
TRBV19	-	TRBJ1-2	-	TGTGCCAGTAGTATGGCGGGTGACTATGGCTACACCTTC	CASSMAGDYGYTF
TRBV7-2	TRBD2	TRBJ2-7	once	TGTGCCAGCAGCCGCTCGACTAGCGGGCCCTCCTACGAGCAGTACTTC	CASSRSTSGPSYEQYF
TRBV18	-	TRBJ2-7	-	TGTGCCAGCTCTCTTGGGGACTCCTACGAGCAGTACTTC	CASSLGDSYEQYF
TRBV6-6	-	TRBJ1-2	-	TGTGCCAGCAGTTCCCAGGGTAGCTACACCTTC	CASSSQGSYTF
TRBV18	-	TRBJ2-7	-	TGTGCCAGCTCACCACCTGGGGGGCTCAACGAGCAGTACTTC	CASSPPGGLNEQYF
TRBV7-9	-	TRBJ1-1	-	TGTGCCAGCAGCCCCGGGGGCCTTGTGAACACTGAAGCTTTCTTT	CASSPGGLVNTEAFF
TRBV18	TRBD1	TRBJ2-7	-	TGTGCCAGCTCCCCAACGCAGACAGGGTCCTACGAGCAGTACTTC	CASSPTQTGSYEQYF
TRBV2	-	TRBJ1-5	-	TGTGCCAGCAGTGAAGGTGGGGGTCAGCCCCAGCATTTT	CASSEGGGQPQHF
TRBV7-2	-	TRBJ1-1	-	TGTGCCAGCAGCCCTTCGGCCGGGGAGAACACTGAAGCTTTCTTT	CASSPSAGENTEAFF
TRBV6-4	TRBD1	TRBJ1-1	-	TGTGCCAGCAGTGAGGGACAGGGCACTGAAGCTTTCTTT	CASSEGQGTEAFF
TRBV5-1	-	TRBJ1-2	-	TGCGCCAGCAGCTTGGAGGTGGGAGGCTACACCTTC	CASSLEVGGYTF
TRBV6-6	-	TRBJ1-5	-	TGTGCCAGCAGTTTTAAGCAGCCCCAGCATTTT	CASSFKQPQHF
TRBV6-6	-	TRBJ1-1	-	TGTGCCAGCCTCCCGGAGGCTGAAGCTTTCTTT	CASLPEAEAFF
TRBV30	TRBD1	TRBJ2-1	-	TGTGCCTGGAGTGTGGACAGGGCGGGTCGTGAGCAGTTCTTC	CAWSVDRAGREQFF
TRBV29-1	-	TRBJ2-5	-	TGCAGCGTTGTGAGCGAGACCCAGTACTTC	CSVVSETQYF
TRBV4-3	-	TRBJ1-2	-	TGCGCCAGCAGCCAAGCCCCCGCGGGGGCGCAGGAAGGCTACACCTTC	CASSQAPAGAQEGYTF
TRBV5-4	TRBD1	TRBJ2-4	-	TGTGCCAGCGGGGACAGGGGGAGGAACATTCAGTACTTC	CASGDRGRNIQYF
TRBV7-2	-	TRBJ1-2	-	TGTGCCAGCAGCGAGAGCGGACAGCCATATGGCTACACCTTC	CASSESGQPYGYTF
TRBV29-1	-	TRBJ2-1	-	TGCAGCGTTCGCCGGGACTTATCCTACAATGAGCAGTTCTTC	CSVRRDLSYNEQFF
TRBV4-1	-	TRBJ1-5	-	TGCGCCAGCAGCCAAAGCCTTTTGGACAGCAATAGCAATCAGCCCCAGCATTTT	CASSQSLLDSNSNQPQHF